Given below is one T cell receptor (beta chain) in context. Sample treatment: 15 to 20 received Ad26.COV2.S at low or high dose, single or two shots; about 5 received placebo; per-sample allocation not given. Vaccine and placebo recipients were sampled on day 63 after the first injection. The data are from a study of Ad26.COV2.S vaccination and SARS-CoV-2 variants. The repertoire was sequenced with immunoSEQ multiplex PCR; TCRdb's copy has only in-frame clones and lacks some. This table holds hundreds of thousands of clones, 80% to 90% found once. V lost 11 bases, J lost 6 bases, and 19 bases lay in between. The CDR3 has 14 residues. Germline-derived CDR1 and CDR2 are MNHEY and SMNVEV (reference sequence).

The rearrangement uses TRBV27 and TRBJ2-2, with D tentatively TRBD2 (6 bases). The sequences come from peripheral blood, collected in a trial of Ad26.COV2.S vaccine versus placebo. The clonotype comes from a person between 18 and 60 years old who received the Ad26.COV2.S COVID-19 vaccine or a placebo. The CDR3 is CAATSFPSAGELFF. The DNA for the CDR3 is TGTGCCGCAACTAGCTTTCCCTCGGCCGGGGAGCTGTTTTTT.